The 16 T cell receptor beta chains presented below share a single source sample, sequenced in a study of T cell responses to AZD1222 COVID-19 vaccine. Using immunoSEQ multiplex PCR, the repertoire was profiled, and TCRdb retains in-frame clones only, with some absent. Among 140,000 to 150,000 clones, under 95% were seen once, and the ten largest hold 1.9%. Sample: peripheral blood, taken 28 days after the second AZD1222 dose. These receptors came from an adult who received the AZD1222 COVID-19 vaccine.

V is TRBV7-9 and J is TRBJ1-1; D not resolved. V lost 3 bases and J lost 4, with 12 bases in between. There are 14 residues in the CDR3. CDR1 is SEHNR and CDR2 is FQNEAQ in the germline V gene (reference sequence). In DNA, the CDR3 is TGTGCCAGCAGCTTGTTAGGGTTAGGCACTGAAGCTTTCTTT. The encoded protein is CASSLLGLGTEAFF.

The table lists this clone with a count of one. V gene TRBV2 combines with J gene TRBJ1-4, with TRBD1 matching over 7 bases. Germline V gene data show CDR1 as SNHLY and CDR2 as FYNNEI. The CDR3 is 15 amino acids. Unmatched junction bases numbered 8, after V lost 3 bases and J lost 7 bases. The CDR3 reads CASSDRGGVVEKLFF. The CDR3 DNA reads TGTGCCAGCAGTGACAGGGGGGGTGTGGTTGAAAAACTGTTTTTT.

V usage is TRBV19 and J usage is TRBJ1-2; no firm D call. The CDR3 runs to 13 residues. V was clipped by 4 bases and J by 5 bases, with 11 bases between them. Germline assignment: CDR1 LNHDA and CDR2 SQIVND (reference sequence). CDR3 coding DNA: TGTGCCAGTAGTACCGGGGAGACTTATGGCTACACCTTC. Translated: CASSTGETYGYTF.

The V gene is TRBV29-1, the J gene TRBJ1-2; D ambiguous. The germline V and J ends were trimmed by 6 bases and 6 bases, with 14 bases remaining between them. The CDR3 consists of 12 residues. The germline CDR1 and CDR2 sequences are SQVTM and ANQGSEA. The CDR3 reads CSVPGPGNGYTF. The DNA for the CDR3 is TGCAGCGTCCCCGGCCCCGGCAATGGCTACACCTTC.

The chain is built from TRBV29-1 and TRBJ2-1; D gene ambiguous. The CDR3 spans 16 residues. CDR1 is SQVTM, CDR2 ANQGSEA, per germline. The V end was cut by 1 base, the J end by 6 bases, with 19 bases between. The CDR3 bases are TGCAGCGTTGAAGGCCTGGCCAGAAGTAGATCCAATGAGCAGTTCTTC. This translates into CSVEGLARSRSNEQFF.

V and J are TRBV18 and TRBJ2-1; D remains ambiguous. Trimming shortened V by 1 base and J by 0 bases, and 7 bases separated the two germline ends. Germline assignment: CDR1 KGHSH and CDR2 LQKENI. This CDR3 has 15 residues. CDR3 sequence reads: CASSPRENSYNEQFF. The CDR3 DNA reads TGTGCCAGCTCACCACGGGAAAACTCCTACAATGAGCAGTTCTTC.

The V gene is TRBV20-1, the J gene TRBJ1-5; perhaps TRBD1 as D (5 bases). The CDR3 is 14 amino acids. V lost 6 bases and J lost 2, with 14 bases in between. The germline CDR1 and CDR2 sequences are DFQATT and SNEGSKA (reference sequence). The CDR3 DNA is TGCAGTGCGAGTGGTACAGGCCGCAATCAGCCCCAGCATTTT. Protein product: CSASGTGRNQPQHF.

The V gene is TRBV7-9, the J gene TRBJ2-7; 8 bases line up with TRBD1. The J segment lost 5 bases and the V segment lost 4 bases, leaving 10 bases of the junction unmatched. Germline CDR1 reads SEHNR; CDR2 reads FQNEAQ (reference sequence). The length of the CDR3 is 15 residues. Written as DNA, the CDR3 is TGTGCCAGCAGCTCATCCGGGACAGGTCGGAACGAGCAGTACTTC. It is translated as CASSSSGTGRNEQYF.

V usage is TRBV21-1 and J usage is TRBJ2-3; the D call TRBD2 from the table was never checked on the DNA. TRBV21-1 is labeled a pseudogene. The CDR3 contains 13 residues. The CDR3 region has the DNA TGTGCCAGCAGCAAAGTATACACAGATACGCAGTATTTT. Encoded protein: CASSKVYTDTQYF.

The chain uses TRBV12-5 and TRBJ1-1; 7 bases align to TRBD1. This CDR3 contains 12 residues. J gave up 6 bases and V 4 bases, and 2 bases lay outside the gene matches. Germline values: CDR1 LGHNT, CDR2 FRNRAP. CDR3 residues: CASGWTGAEAFF. CDR3 bases: TGTGCTAGTGGTTGGACAGGTGCTGAAGCTTTCTTT.

The V call is TRBV18, the J call TRBJ2-3; D uncertain. This CDR3 region has 13 residues. CDR1 and CDR2 (germline): KGHSH, LQKENI. Trimming removed 6 bases from V and 3 bases from J, with 10 bases in between. CDR3 nucleotides: TGTGCCAGCTCCAGGATTAGGACAGATACGCAGTATTTT. Amino acid sequence: CASSRIRTDTQYF.

J is TRBJ1-1 and V is TRBV7-6, with D perhaps matching TRBD1 (6 bases). The CDR3 is 16 residues long. Germline V gene lookup returns CDR1 SGHVS and CDR2 FNYEAQ. Trimming shortened V by 2 bases and J by 1 base, and 14 bases separated the two germline ends. CDR3 loop: CASSLPEGGQNTEAFF. CDR3 DNA: TGTGCCAGCAGCTTACCCGAAGGGGGGCAGAACACTGAAGCTTTCTTT. The whole variable domain, filled in from reference TRBV7-6 and TRBJ1-1, reads GAGVSQSPRYKVTKRGQDVALRCDPISGHVSLYWYRQALGQGPEFLTYFNYEAQQDKSGLPNDRFSAERPEGSISTLTIQRTEQRDSAMYRCASSLPEGGQNTEAFFGQGTRLTVV.

In DNA, the CDR3 is TGCGCCGTAAACAGGGGTAAAGAGACCCAGTACTTC. This codes for CAVNRGKETQYF. This chain connects TRBV10-2 to TRBJ2-5, with TRBD1 matching over 7 bases. The ends lost 11 bases at V and 3 bases at J; junction bases unmatched: 6. The CDR3 consists of 12 residues. The germline CDR1 and CDR2 sequences are WSHSY and SAAADI.

The chain couples TRBV12-5 to TRBJ2-7; the match to TRBD2 covers 9 bases. After removal of 1 base from V and 3 bases from J, the junction contained 10 bases not matched to a gene. Germline V gene lookup returns CDR1 LGHNT and CDR2 FRNRAP. CDR3 size: 17 residues. The CDR3 loop reads CASGLGTVRAGGYEQYF. The CDR3, as DNA: TGTGCTAGTGGTTTGGGAACGGTGAGAGCGGGGGGCTACGAGCAGTACTTC. The entire variable domain, with the rest obtained from reference TRBV12-5 and TRBJ2-7, is as follows: DARVTQTPRHKVTEMGQEVTMRCQPILGHNTVFWYRQTMMQGLELLAYFRNRAPLDDSGMPKDRFSAEMPDATLATLKIQPSEPRDSAVYFCASGLGTVRAGGYEQYFGPGTRLTVT.

V is TRBV2 and J is TRBJ2-5; 8 bases align to TRBD2. CDR3 length: 17 amino acids. Per the germline V gene, CDR1 is SNHLY and CDR2 is FYNNEI. V was pared by 5 bases and J by 2 bases, with 13 bases of the junction left unmatched. CDR3 residues: CASSRGSVAGSQETQYF. In DNA, the CDR3 is TGTGCCAGCAGTCGCGGGTCAGTAGCGGGGTCTCAAGAGACCCAGTACTTC.

The rearrangement uses TRBV5-1 and TRBJ2-5, with 11 bases identical to TRBD2. Looked up from germline, CDR1 is SGHRS and CDR2 is YFSETQ. V shed 7 bases, J shed 3 bases, and the junction held 17 bases outside the gene matches. The CDR3 sequence is 18 residues long. The CDR3 sequence is CASCWGTSGRPGEETQYF. The DNA for the CDR3 is TGCGCCAGCTGCTGGGGTACTAGCGGGAGACCCGGGGAAGAGACCCAGTACTTC.